The source of this T cell receptor beta chain is a study of T cell repertoires in cytomegalovirus infection. Background on the study: It was recently identified HLA-C-restricted and well-studied HLA-B-restricted CMV epitopes that the study used. The public TCR beta signatures pointed to both CMV infection and matching HLA type. Study results and caveats: Carriers of CMV and the relevant HLA type were discriminated by public TCR beta frequency. Across the ex vivo response, the dominant clonotypes were HLA-C-restricted CMV-specific TCR beta clonotypes.

The table lists this clonotype with many counts. What it recognizes is unknown. V lost 5 bases to trimming and J lost 0 bases, with 8 bases between them. The germline CDR1 and CDR2 sequences are MDHEN and SYDVKM. The CDR3 sequence is 14 residues long. TCRdb re-analysed the reads in MiXCR, keeping a single row per CDR3 protein. The table has some 700,000 distinct CDR3 sequences, about 30% seen once; the top ten hold approximately 18%. The rearrangement uses TRBV28 and TRBJ1-3; D gene uncertain. This sample comprised cultured PBMCs, obtained from culture after CMV antigen stimulation. The sequence was collected from a human donor in good health (CMV status not recorded). Some clones in this sample may be carry-over from other donors' samples. The CDR3 bases are TGTGCCAGCAGTGACACATACTCTGGAAACACCATATATTTT. The encoded protein is CASSDTYSGNTIYF.